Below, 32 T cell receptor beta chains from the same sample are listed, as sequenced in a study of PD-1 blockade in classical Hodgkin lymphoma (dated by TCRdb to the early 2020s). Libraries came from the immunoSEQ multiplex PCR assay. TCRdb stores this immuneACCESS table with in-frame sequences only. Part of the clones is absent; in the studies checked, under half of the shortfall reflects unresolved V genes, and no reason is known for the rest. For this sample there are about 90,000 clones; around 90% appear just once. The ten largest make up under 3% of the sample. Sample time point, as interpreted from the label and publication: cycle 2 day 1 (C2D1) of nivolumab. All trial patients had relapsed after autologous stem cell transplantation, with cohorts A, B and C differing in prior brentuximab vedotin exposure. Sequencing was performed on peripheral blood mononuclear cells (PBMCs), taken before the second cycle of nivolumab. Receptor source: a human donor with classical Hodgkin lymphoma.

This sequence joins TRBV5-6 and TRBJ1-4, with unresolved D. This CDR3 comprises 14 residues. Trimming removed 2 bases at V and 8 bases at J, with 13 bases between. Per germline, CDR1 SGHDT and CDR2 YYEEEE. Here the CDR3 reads CASSLIAVREKLFF. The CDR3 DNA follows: TGTGCCAGCAGCTTAATCGCCGTCCGAGAAAAACTGTTTTTT.

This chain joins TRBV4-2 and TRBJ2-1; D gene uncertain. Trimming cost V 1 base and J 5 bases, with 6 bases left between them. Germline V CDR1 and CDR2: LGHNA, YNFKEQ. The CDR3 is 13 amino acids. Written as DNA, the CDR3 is TGTGCCAGCAGCCAAGGTGAGAACAATGAGCAGTTCTTC. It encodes CASSQGENNEQFF.

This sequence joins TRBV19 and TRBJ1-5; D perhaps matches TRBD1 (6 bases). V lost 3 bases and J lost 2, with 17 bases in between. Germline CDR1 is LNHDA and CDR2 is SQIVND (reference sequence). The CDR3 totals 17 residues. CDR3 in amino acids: CASSISMGRGGNQPQHF. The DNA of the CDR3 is TGTGCCAGTAGTATCTCGATGGGCAGGGGTGGCAATCAGCCCCAGCATTTT.

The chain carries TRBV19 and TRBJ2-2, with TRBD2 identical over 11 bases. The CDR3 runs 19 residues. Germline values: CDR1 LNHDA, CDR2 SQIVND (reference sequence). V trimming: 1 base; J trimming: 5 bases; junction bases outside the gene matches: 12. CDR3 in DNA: TGTGCCAGTAGTATAGTTGGACTAGCGGGCCAAACGGGGACCGGGGAGCTGTTTTTT. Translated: CASSIVGLAGQTGTGELFF.

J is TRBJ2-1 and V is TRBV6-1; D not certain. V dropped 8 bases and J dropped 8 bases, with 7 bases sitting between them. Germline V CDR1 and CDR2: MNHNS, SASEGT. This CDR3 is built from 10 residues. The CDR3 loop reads CASEFDEQFF. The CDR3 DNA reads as TGTGCCAGCGAGTTTGATGAGCAGTTCTTC.

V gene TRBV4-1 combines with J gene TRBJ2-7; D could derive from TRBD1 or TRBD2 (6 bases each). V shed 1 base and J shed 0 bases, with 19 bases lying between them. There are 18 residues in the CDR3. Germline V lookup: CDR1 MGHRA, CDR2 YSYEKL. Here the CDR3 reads CASSQAPGGGRISYEQYF. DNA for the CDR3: TGCGCCAGCAGCCAAGCCCCAGGAGGGGGGCGAATCTCCTACGAGCAGTACTTC.

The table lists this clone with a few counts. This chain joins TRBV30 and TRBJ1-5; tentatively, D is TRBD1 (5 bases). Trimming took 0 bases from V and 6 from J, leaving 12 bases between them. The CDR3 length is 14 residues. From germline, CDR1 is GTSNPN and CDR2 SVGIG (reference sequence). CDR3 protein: CAWSVWGMGQPQHF. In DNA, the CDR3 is TGTGCCTGGAGTGTATGGGGGATGGGTCAGCCCCAGCATTTT.

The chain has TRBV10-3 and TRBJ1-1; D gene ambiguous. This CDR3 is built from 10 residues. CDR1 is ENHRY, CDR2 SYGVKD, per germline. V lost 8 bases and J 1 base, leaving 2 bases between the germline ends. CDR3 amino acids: CAIGNTEAFF. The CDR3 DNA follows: TGTGCCATCGGGAACACTGAAGCTTTCTTT.

Here the CDR3 reads CASSQGTRYNEQFF. The CDR3 nucleotides read TGTGCCAGCAGTCAAGGGACCCGGTACAATGAGCAGTTCTTC. The chain couples TRBV27 to TRBJ2-1; D possibly uses TRBD1 or TRBD2 (5 bases each). This CDR3 has 14 amino acids. Germline lookup yields CDR1 MNHEY and CDR2 SMNVEV (reference sequence). V lost 5 bases, J lost 4 bases, and 12 bases lay in between.

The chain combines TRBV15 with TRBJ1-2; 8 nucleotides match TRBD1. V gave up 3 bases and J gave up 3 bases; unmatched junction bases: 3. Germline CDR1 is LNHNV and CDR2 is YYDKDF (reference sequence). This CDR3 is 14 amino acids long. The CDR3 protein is CATSSRGQDYGYTF. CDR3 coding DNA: TGTGCCACCAGCAGTCGGGGACAGGACTATGGCTACACCTTC.

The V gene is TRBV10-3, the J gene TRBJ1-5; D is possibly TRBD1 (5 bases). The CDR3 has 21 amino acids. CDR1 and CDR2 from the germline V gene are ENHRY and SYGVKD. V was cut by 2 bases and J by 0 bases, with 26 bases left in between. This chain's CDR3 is CAISEAYSGTEGPFSNQPQHF. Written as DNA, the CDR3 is TGTGCCATCAGTGAGGCGTACTCCGGGACGGAAGGCCCATTTAGCAATCAGCCCCAGCATTTT.

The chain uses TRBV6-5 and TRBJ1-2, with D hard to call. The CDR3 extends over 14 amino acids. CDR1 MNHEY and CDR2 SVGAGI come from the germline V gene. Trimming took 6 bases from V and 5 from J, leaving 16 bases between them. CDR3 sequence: CASSNEPRIYGYTF. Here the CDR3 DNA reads TGTGCCAGCAGCAACGAACCTCGCATATATGGCTACACCTTC.

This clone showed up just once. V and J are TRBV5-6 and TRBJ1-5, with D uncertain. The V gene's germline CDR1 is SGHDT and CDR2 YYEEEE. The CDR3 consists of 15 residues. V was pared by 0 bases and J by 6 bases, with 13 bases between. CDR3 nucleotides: TGTGCCAGCAGCTTGGCGGGGAGGGTAGGTCAGCCCCAGCATTTT. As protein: CASSLAGRVGQPQHF.

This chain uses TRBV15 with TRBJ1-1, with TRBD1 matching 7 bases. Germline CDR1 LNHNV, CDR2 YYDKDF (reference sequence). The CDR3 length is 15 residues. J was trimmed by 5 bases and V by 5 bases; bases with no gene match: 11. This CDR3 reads CATSGSGGGGTEAFF. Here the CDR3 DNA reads TGTGCCACCAGCGGATCAGGGGGGGGCGGAACTGAAGCTTTCTTT.

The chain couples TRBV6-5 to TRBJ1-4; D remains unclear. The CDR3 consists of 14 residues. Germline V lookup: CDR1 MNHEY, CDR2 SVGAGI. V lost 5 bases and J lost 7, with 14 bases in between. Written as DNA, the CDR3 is TGTGCCAGCAGTGCCATGGTCGCCGGTGAAAAACTGTTTTTT. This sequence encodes CASSAMVAGEKLFF.

CDR3 DNA: TGTGCCAGCAGTTGGAGGGACACATCTTGGCATTTT. Translated, it gives CASSWRDTSWHF. The rearrangement uses TRBV28 and TRBJ1-5; TRBD1 might be the D (6 bases). V shed 4 bases and J shed 15 bases, with 16 bases lying between them. From germline, CDR1 is MDHEN and CDR2 SYDVKM. The CDR3 has 12 residues.

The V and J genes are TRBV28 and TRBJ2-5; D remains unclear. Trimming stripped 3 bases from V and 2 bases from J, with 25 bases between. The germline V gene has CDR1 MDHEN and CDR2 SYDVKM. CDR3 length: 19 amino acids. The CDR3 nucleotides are TGTGCCAGCAGTTTTACCCCCCCAGGCCCCTTACACCAACAAGAGACCCAGTACTTC. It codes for CASSFTPPGPLHQQETQYF.

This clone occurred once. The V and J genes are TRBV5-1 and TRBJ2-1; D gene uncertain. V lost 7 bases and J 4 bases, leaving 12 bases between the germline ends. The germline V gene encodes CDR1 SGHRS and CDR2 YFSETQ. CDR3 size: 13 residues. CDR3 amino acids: CASLGPGYNEQFF. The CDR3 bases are TGCGCCAGCCTCGGTCCTGGGTACAATGAGCAGTTCTTC.

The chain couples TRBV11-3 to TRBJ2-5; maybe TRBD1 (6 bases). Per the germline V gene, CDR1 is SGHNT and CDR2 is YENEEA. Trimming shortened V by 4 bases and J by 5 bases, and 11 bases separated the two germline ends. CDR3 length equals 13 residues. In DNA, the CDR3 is TGTGCCAGCAGCTCGGGACATCTCGAGACCCAGTACTTC. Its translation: CASSSGHLETQYF.

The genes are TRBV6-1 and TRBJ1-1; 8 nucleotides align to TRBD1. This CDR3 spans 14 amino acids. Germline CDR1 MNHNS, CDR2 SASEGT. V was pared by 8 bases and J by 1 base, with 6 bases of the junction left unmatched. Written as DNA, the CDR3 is TGTGCCAGCCCAGTTGGACAGGGGAACACTGAAGCTTTCTTT. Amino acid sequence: CASPVGQGNTEAFF.

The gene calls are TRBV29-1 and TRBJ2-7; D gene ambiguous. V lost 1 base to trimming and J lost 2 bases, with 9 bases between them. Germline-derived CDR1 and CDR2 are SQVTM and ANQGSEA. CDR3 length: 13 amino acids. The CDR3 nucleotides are TGCAGCGTTGAAGTAGATGTTCCCTACGAGCAGTACTTC. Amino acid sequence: CSVEVDVPYEQYF.

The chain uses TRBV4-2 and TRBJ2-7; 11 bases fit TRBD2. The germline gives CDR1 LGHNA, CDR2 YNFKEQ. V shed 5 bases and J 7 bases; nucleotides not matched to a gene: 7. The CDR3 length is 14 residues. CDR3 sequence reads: CASSGTSGGWEQYF. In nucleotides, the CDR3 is TGTGCCAGCAGCGGGACTAGCGGTGGGTGGGAGCAGTACTTC.

As DNA, the CDR3 is TGCGCCAGCAGCTTGGCCGGGGCAGGGGGCGAGCAGTACTTC. Translated, it gives CASSLAGAGGEQYF. V is TRBV5-1 and J is TRBJ2-7; 7 nucleotides align to TRBD1. Germline CDR1 and CDR2: SGHRS and YFSETQ. V gave up 0 bases and J gave up 6 bases; unmatched junction bases: 6. The CDR3 extends over 14 amino acids.

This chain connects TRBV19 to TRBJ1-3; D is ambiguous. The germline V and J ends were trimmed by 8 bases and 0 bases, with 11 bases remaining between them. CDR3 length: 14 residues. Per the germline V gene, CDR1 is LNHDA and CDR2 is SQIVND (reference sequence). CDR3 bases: TGTGCCAGTTCGGGCAGTCCCTCTGGAAACACCATATATTTT. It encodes CASSGSPSGNTIYF.

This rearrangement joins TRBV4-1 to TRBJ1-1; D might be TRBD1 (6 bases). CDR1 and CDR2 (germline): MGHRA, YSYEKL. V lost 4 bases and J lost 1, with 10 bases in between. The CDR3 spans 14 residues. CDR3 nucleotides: TGCGCCAGCAGCCCGAGGGGGGCGAACACTGAAGCTTTCTTT. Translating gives CASSPRGANTEAFF.

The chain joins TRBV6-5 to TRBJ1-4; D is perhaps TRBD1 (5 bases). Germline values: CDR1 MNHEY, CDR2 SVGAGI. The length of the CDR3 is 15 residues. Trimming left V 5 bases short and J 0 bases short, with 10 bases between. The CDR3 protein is CASSGGLTTNEKLFF. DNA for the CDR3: TGTGCCAGCAGTGGGGGACTTACAACTAATGAAAAACTGTTTTTT.

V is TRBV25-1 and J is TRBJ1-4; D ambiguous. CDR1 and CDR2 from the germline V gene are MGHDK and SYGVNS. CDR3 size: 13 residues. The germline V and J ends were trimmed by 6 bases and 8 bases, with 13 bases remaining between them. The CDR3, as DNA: TGTGCCAGCAGCTTCAACCCACCGGAAAAACTGTTTTTT. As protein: CASSFNPPEKLFF. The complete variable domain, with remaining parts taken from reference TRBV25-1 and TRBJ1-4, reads EADIYQTPRYLVIGTGKKITLECSQTMGHDKMYWYQQDPGMELHLIHYSYGVNSTEKGDLSSESTVSRIRTEHFPLTLESARPSHTSQYLCASSFNPPEKLFFGSGTQLSVL.

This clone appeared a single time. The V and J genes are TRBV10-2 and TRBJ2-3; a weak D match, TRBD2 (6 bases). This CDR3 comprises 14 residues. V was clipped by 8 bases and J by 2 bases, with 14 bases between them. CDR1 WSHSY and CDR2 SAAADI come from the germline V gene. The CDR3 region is CASGGRGITDTQYF. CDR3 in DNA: TGCGCCAGCGGCGGGCGGGGAATCACAGATACGCAGTATTTT.

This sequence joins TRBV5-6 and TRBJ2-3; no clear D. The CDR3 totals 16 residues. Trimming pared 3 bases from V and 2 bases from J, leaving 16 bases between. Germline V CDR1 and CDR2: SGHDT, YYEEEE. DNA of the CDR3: TGTGCCAGCAGCTCCAACAGAGTTAGATCCACAGATACGCAGTATTTT. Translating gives CASSSNRVRSTDTQYF.

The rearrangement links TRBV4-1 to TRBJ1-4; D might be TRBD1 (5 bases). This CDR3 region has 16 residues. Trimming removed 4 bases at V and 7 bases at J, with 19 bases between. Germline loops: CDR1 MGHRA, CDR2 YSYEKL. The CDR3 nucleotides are TGCGCCAGCAGCCTAAAAATGGGGGGAGGCGCTGAAAAACTGTTTTTT. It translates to CASSLKMGGGAEKLFF.

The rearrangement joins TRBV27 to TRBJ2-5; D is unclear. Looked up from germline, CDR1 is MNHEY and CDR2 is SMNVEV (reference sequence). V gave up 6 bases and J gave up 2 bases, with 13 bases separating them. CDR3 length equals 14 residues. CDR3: CASSYVGKQETQYF. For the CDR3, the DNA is TGTGCCAGCAGCTACGTAGGGAAGCAAGAGACCCAGTACTTC.

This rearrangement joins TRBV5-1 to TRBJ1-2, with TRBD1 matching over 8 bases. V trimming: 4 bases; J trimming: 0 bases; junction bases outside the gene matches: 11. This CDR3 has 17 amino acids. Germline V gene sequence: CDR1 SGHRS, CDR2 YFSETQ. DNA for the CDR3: TGCGCCAGCAGCGGGGCTGGACAGGGTCAGACTAACTATGGCTACACCTTC. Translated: CASSGAGQGQTNYGYTF. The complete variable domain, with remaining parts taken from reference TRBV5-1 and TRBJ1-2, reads KAGVTQTPRYLIKTRGQQVTLSCSPISGHRSVSWYQQTPGQGLQFLFEYFSETQRNKGNFPGRFSGRQFSNSRSEMNVSTLELGDSALYLCASSGAGQGQTNYGYTFGSGTRLTVV.